These T cell receptor beta chains were read from a single sample in a study of blood T cell repertoires in COVID-19. Here immunoSEQ multiplex PCR was the method, and the copy in TCRdb shows in-frame clones only, minus some. Of about 180,000 clones in the sample, about 91% are singletons; the top ten hold 2% to 2.5%. What was sequenced was PBMCs or T cells enriched from blood (not recorded which). Receptors were obtained from a woman in her thirties or forties with acute COVID-19. Both conserved end residues are trimmed from each CDR3. The order of the fields is V gene, J gene, CDR3 protein.

TRBV19	TRBJ2-5	ASRSSGSSETQY
TRBV7-2	TRBJ2-4	ASSSGLAGASAKNIQY
TRBV30	TRBJ1-3	AWSTRTGAGNTIY
TRBV5-1	TRBJ2-3	ASNPATTVDTQY
TRBV6-4	TRBJ1-6	ASSVTGNSPLH
TRBV14	TRBJ2-7	ASSQGLGPYEQY
TRBV19	TRBJ2-7	ASSRTQETYEQY
TRBV19	TRBJ1-5	ASTSSSGGVEGNQPQH
TRBV2	TRBJ2-7	ASGQGPDYEQY
TRBV28	TRBJ1-1	ASSPLTGETEAF
TRBV19	TRBJ1-5	ASSIYQSNQPQH
TRBV5-1	TRBJ2-5	ASSLGSGETQY
TRBV18	TRBJ2-1	ASSPGGGQGTAGYYNEQF
TRBV25-1	TRBJ2-2	ASRGAGNTGELF
TRBV4-1	TRBJ1-4	ASSQVGTGSELGEKLF
TRBV9	TRBJ1-1	ASSVKGQGTEAF
TRBV3-1/TRBV3-2	TRBJ1-2	ASSRTNQGGYT
TRBV6-1	TRBJ2-7	ASSELGQVY
TRBV6-1	TRBJ1-5	ASSDRTGPWGNQPQH
TRBV24-1	TRBJ2-7	ATSDSRTSAYEQY
TRBV27	TRBJ2-2	ASSIRTGGWGGELF
TRBV12-2	TRBJ2-3	ASRLSSGRAEWKTDTQY
TRBV2	TRBJ2-1	ASSEMGTEGNEQF
TRBV6-5	TRBJ2-7	ASQKGGTTYEQY
TRBV12-5	TRBJ1-3	ASVVSPKLGQGLGNTIY
TRBV2	TRBJ2-3	ASISGTGTDTQY
TRBV4-1	TRBJ2-1	ASSHPGLAGNNEQF
TRBV15	TRBJ2-3	ATSSGGGTDTQY
TRBV6-2/TRBV6-3	TRBJ2-7	ASSSDYIYEQY
TRBV5-1	TRBJ2-5	ASSLEGPHQETQY
TRBV6-5	TRBJ2-3	ASRKTGSTDTQY
TRBV4-1	TRBJ2-5	ASSQDGRAGETQY
TRBV7-9	TRBJ2-3	ASSLVISTDTQY
TRBV11-2	TRBJ1-5	ASSLGAYNQPQH
TRBV30	TRBJ1-1	AWSGIRGWDTEAF
TRBV5-4	TRBJ2-7	ASSPTGNEQY
TRBV14	TRBJ2-3	ASSQDRRGTQY
TRBV11-2	TRBJ2-3	ASSLGTRWADTQY
TRBV5-4	TRBJ2-7	ASSLGAGGTYEQY
TRBV3-1/TRBV3-2	TRBJ1-1	ASSQGSQGARTEAF
TRBV20-1	TRBJ2-2	SAPFTGELF
TRBV12-5	TRBJ2-7	ASGLAPKDRDSSYEQY
TRBV27	TRBJ2-7	ASSSRAVPGEQY
TRBV6-2/TRBV6-3	TRBJ1-1	ASSRRNTEAF
TRBV4-1	TRBJ2-2	ASSQARVRGTGELF
TRBV29-1	TRBJ2-2	SVTGAGELF
TRBV7-2	TRBJ2-1	ASSSGLAGVGEQF
TRBV6-5	TRBJ1-4	ASSYLTGGEKLF
TRBV13	TRBJ2-3	ASSEQLDTQY
TRBV15	TRBJ2-5	ATSRALTEETQY
TRBV5-1	TRBJ2-7	ASRSGRGAPPSSYEQY
TRBV4-1	TRBJ2-7	ASSQAGTGRYEQY
TRBV1	TRBJ2-5	TSSHRGRSQETQY
TRBV7-2	TRBJ1-6	ASSLDQTVNSPLH
TRBV7-9	TRBJ2-6	ASSPRTGGANVLT
TRBV28	TRBJ2-2	ASSSANTGELF
TRBV6-6	TRBJ1-1	ASSGQGALSEAF
TRBV5-1	TRBJ1-5	ASSKGTGLDQPQH